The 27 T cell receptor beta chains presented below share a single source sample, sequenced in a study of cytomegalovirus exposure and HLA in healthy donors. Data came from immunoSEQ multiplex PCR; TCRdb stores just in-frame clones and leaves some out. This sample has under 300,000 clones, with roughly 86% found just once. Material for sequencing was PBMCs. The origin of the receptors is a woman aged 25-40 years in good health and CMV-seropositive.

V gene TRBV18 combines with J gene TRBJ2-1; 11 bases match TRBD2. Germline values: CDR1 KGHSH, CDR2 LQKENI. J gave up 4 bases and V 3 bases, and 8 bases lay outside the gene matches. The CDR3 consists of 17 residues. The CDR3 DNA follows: TGTGCCAGCTCACCCTCAGGGACTAGCGGAGGATACAATGAGCAGTTCTTC. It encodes CASSPSGTSGGYNEQFF.

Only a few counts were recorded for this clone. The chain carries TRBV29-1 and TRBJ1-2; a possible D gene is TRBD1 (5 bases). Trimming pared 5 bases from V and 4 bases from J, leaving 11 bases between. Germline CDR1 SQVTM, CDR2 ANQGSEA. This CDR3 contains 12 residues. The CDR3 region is CSVSRDFYGYTF. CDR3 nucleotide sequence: TGCAGCGTTTCCAGGGATTTCTATGGCTACACCTTC.

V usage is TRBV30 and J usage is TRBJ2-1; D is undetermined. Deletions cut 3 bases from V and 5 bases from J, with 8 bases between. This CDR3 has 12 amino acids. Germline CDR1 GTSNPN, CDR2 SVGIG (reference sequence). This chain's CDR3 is CAWSRKNNEQFF. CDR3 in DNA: TGTGCCTGGAGCAGAAAGAACAATGAGCAGTTCTTC.

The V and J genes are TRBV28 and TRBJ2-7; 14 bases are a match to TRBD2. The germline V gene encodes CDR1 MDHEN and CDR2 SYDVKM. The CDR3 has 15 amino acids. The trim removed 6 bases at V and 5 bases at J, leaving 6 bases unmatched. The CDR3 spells CASSPTSGRANEQYF. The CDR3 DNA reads TGTGCCAGCAGCCCGACTAGCGGGAGGGCCAACGAGCAGTACTTC.

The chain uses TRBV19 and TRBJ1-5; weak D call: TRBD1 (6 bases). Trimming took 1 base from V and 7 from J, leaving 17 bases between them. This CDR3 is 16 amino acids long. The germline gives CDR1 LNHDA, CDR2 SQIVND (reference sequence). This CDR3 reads CASSIARTAKGQPQHF. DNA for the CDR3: TGTGCCAGTAGTATAGCACGGACAGCAAAAGGGCAGCCCCAGCATTTT.

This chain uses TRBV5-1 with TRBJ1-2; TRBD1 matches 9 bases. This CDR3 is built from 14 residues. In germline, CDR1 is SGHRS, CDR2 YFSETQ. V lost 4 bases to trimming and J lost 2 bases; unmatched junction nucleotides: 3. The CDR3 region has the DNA TGCGCCAGCAGCACTGGACAGGGGAACTATGGCTACACCTTC. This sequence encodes CASSTGQGNYGYTF.

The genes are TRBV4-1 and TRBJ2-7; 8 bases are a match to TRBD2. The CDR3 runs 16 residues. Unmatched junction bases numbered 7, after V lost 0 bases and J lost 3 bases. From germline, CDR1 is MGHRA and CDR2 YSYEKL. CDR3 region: CASSQDGSSGDYEQYF. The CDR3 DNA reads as TGCGCCAGCAGCCAAGACGGTAGTAGCGGGGACTACGAGCAGTACTTC.

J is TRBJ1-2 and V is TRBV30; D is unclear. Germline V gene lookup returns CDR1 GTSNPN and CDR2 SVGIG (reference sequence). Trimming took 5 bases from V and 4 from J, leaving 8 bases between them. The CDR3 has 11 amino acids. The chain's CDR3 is CAWGRGYGYTF. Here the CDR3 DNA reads TGTGCCTGGGGCAGAGGCTATGGCTACACCTTC.

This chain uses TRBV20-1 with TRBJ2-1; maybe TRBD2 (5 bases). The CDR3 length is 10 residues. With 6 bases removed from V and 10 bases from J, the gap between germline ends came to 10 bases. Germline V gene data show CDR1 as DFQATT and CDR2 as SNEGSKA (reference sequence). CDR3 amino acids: CSARKREQFF. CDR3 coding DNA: TGCAGTGCCAGAAAGCGGGAGCAGTTCTTC.

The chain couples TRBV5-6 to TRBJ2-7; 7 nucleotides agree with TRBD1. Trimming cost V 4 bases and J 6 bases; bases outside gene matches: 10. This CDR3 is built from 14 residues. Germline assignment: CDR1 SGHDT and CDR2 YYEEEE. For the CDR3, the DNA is TGTGCCAGCAGCCGTGAGACAGGGTCGGGCGAGCAGTACTTC. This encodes CASSRETGSGEQYF.

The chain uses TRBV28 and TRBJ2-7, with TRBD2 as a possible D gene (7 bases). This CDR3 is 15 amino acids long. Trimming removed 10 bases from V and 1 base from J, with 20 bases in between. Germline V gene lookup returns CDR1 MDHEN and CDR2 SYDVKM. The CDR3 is CATLRGAAESYEQYF. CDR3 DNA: TGTGCCACTCTCCGGGGGGCGGCGGAATCCTACGAGCAGTACTTC. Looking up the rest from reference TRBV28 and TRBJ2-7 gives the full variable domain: DVKVTQSSRYLVKRTGEKVFLECVQDMDHENMFWYRQDPGLGLRLIYFSYDVKMKEKGDIPEGYSVSREKKERFSLILESASTNQTSMYLCATLRGAAESYEQYFGPGTRLTVT.

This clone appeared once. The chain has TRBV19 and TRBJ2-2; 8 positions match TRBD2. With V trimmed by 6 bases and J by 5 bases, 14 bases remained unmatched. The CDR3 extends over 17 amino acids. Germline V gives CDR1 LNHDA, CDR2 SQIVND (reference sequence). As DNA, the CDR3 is TGTGCCAGTAGCCGTCAGGGAGCGGGAGTAGGGACCGGGGAGCTGTTTTTT. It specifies CASSRQGAGVGTGELFF.

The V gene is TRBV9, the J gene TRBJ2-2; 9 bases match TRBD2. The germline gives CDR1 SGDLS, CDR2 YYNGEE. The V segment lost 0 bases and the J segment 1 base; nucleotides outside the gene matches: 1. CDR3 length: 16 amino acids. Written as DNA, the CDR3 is TGTGCCAGCAGCGTAGCTAGCGGGGTGAACACCGGGGAGCTGTTTTTT. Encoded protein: CASSVASGVNTGELFF.

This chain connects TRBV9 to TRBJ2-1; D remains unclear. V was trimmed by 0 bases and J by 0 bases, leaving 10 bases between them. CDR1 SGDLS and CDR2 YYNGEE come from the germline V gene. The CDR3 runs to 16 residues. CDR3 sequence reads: CASSVDPSPSYNEQFF. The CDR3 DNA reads TGTGCCAGCAGCGTAGATCCTAGTCCCTCCTACAATGAGCAGTTCTTC.

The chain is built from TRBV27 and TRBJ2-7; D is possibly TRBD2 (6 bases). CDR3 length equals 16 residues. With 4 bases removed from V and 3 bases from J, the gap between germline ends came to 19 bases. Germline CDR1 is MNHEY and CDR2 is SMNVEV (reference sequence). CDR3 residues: CASSYSLGTEFYEQYF. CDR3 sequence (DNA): TGTGCCAGCAGTTATTCACTAGGGACTGAATTCTACGAGCAGTACTTC.

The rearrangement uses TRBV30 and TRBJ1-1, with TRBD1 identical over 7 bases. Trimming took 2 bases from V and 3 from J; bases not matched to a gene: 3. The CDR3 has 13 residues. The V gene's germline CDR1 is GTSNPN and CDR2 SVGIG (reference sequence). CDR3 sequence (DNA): TGTGCCTGGAGTTCCGACAGGGACACTGAAGCTTTCTTT. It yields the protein CAWSSDRDTEAFF.

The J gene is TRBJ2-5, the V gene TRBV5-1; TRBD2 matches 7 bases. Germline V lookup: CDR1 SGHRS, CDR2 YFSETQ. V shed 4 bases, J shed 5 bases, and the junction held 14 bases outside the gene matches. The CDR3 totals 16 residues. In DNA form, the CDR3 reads TGCGCCAGCAGCCAGATGGCGGGAGTTGCGGGGGAGACCCAGTACTTC. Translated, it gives CASSQMAGVAGETQYF.

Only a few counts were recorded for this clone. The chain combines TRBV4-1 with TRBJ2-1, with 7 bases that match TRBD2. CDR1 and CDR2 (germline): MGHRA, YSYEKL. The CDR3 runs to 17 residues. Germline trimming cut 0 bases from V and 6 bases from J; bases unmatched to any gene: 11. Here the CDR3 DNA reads TGCGCCAGCAGCCAAGATTCCGGGACTACCCTAGGCAATGAGCAGTTCTTC. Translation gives CASSQDSGTTLGNEQFF.

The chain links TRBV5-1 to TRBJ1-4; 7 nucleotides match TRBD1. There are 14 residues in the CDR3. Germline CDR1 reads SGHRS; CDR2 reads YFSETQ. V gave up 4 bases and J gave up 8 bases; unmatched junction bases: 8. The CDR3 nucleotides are TGCGCCAGCAGCGATCGACAGGGAAGGGAAAAACTGTTTTTT. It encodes CASSDRQGREKLFF. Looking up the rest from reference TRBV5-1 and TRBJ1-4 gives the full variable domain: KAGVTQTPRYLIKTRGQQVTLSCSPISGHRSVSWYQQTPGQGLQFLFEYFSETQRNKGNFPGRFSGRQFSNSRSEMNVSTLELGDSALYLCASSDRQGREKLFFGSGTQLSVL.

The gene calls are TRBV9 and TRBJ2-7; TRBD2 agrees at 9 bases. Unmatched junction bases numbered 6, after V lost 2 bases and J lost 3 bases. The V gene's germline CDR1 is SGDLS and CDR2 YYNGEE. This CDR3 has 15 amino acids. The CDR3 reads CASSVRGGGVYEQYF. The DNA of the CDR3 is TGTGCCAGCAGCGTCCGCGGGGGGGGCGTCTACGAGCAGTACTTC.

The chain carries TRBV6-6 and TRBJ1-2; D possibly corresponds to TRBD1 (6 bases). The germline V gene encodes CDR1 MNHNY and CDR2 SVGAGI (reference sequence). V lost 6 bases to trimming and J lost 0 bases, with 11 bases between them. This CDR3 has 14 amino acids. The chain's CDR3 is CASSLGGANYGYTF. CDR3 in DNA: TGTGCCAGCAGCTTAGGGGGAGCTAACTATGGCTACACCTTC.

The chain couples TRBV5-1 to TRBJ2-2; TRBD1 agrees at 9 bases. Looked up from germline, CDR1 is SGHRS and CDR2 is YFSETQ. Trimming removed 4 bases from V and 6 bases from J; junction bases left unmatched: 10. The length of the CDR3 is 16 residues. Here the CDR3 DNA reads TGCGCCAGCAGCAAGGGACAGGGAGTCGGTTCCGGGGAGCTGTTTTTT. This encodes CASSKGQGVGSGELFF.

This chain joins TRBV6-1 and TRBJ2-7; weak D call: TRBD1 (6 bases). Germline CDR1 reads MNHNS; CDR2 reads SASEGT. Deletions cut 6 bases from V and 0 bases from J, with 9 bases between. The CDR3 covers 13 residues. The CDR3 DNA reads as TGTGCCAGCAGCCAGGGGTCCTCCTACGAGCAGTACTTC. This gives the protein CASSQGSSYEQYF.

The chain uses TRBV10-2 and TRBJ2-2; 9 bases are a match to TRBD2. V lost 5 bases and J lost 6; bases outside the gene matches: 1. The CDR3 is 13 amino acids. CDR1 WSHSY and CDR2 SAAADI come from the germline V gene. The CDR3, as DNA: TGCGCCAGCAGTTTAGCGGGAGCCGGGGAGCTGTTTTTT. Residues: CASSLAGAGELFF.

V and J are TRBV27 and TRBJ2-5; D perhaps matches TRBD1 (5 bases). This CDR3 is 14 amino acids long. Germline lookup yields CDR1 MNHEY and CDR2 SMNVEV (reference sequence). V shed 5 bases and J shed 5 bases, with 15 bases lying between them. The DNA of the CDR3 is TGTGCCAGCAGTGGATGGGGCGTCGGTGAGACCCAGTACTTC. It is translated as CASSGWGVGETQYF.

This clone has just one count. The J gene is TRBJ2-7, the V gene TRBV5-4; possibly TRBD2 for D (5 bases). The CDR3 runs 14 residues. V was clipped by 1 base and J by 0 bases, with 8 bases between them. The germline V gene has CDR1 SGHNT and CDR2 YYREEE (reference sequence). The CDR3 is CASSLSGISYEQYF. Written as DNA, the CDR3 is TGTGCCAGCAGCTTGAGCGGTATCTCCTACGAGCAGTACTTC.

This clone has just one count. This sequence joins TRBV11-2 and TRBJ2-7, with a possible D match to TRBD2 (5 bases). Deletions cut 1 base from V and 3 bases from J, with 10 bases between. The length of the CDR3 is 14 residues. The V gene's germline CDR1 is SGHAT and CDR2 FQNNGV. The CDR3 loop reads CASSLAGYGYEQYF. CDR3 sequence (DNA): TGTGCCAGCAGCTTAGCGGGATACGGCTACGAGCAGTACTTC.